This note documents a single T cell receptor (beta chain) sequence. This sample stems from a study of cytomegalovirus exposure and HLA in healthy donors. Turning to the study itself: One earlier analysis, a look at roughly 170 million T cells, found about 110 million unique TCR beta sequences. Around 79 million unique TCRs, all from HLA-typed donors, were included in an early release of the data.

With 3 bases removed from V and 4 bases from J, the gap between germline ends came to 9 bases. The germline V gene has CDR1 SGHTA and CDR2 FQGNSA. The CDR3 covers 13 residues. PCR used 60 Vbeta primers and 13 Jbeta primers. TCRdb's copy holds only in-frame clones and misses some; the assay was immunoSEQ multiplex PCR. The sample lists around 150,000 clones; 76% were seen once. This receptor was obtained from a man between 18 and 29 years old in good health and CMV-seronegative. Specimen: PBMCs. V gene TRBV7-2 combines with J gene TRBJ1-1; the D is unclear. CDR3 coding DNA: TGTGCCAGCAGCTTGGACTCGCTCACTGAAGCTTTCTTT. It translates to CASSLDSLTEAFF.